The present T cell receptor (beta chain) was sequenced within a study of breast tumors, draining lymph nodes, adjacent tissues. V shed 4 bases and J shed 7 bases, with 36 bases lying between them. CDR1 is SGDLS, CDR2 YYNGEE, per germline. CDR3 length: 20 residues. Axillary draining lymph nodes of breast cancer patients supplied the node samples. From the multiplex PCR reads, TCRdb called clonotypes with MiXCR, one entry per CDR3 protein. The sample has a few hundred thousand distinct CDR3 sequences; roughly a third are singletons. The chain joins TRBV9 to TRBJ2-7, with D perhaps given as TRBD1 or TRBD2 (6 bases each). The TCR comes from a female donor with breast cancer. Some clones in this sample may be carry-over from other donors' samples. Sequences were obtained from axillary lymph node tissue. This chain's CDR3 is CASSFRSRGRGYSQGREQYF. The CDR3 nucleotides are TGTGCCAGCAGCTTCCGGTCCAGGGGTCGGGGGTACTCGCAGGGTCGGGAGCAGTACTTC.